The rows below give T cell receptor beta chains drawn from one sample of a study of cytomegalovirus exposure and HLA in healthy donors. Using immunoSEQ multiplex PCR, the repertoire was profiled, and TCRdb retains in-frame clones only, with some absent. The profile shows more than 100,000 clones, around nine tenths of them singletons. The sample consisted of PBMCs. The receptors originated from a woman in her thirties in good health and CMV-seronegative. CDR3s include the opening cysteine and the closing phenylalanine or tryptophan. Each record gives: clone size, CDR3 length, D gene, J gene, V gene, CDR3 protein, CDR3 DNA. D genes are given only for firm matches. Clone size, where shown, is once, few, many, or a class for clones that have expanded.

-	16	-	TRBJ2-1	TRBV11-3	CASPICQGSSYNEQFF	TGTGCCAGCCCAATTTGTCAGGGGAGCTCCTACAATGAGCAGTTCTTC
once	16	TRBD2	TRBJ2-7	TRBV15	CATSREGLETVYEQYF	TGTGCCACCAGCAGAGAAGGACTAGAGACTGTCTACGAGCAGTACTTC
-	14	-	TRBJ1-2	TRBV4-3	CASSQDSANYGYTF	TGCGCCAGCAGCCAAGACAGCGCTAACTATGGCTACACCTTC
-	13	TRBD1	TRBJ1-4	TRBV29-1	CSVKGQTNEKLFF	TGCAGCGTTAAGGGACAGACTAATGAAAAACTGTTTTTT
-	13	-	TRBJ2-7	TRBV7-2	CASSLVIVSEQYF	TGTGCCAGCAGCTTAGTTATTGTCTCCGAGCAGTACTTC
-	15	TRBD1	TRBJ2-7	TRBV5-5	CASSLWDSPSYEQYF	TGTGCCAGCAGCCTATGGGACAGCCCCTCCTACGAGCAGTACTTC
-	12	-	TRBJ1-1	TRBV30	CAWSRLQGRTFF	TGTGCCTGGAGTCGGCTACAGGGCAGAACCTTCTTT
few	15	-	TRBJ2-2	TRBV5-4	CASSLSRGNTGELFF	TGTGCCAGCAGCTTATCCAGGGGGAACACCGGGGAGCTGTTTTTT
-	17	-	TRBJ1-4	TRBV9	CASSVSGGASTNEKLFF	TGTGCCAGCAGCGTAAGCGGGGGGGCCTCAACTAATGAAAAACTGTTTTTT
-	13	TRBD1	TRBJ2-5	TRBV7-9	CASSPRTGETQYF	TGTGCCAGCAGCCCCAGGACAGGAGAGACCCAGTACTTC
-	16	-	TRBJ2-5	TRBV9	CASSVKRAGGQETQYF	TGTGCCAGCAGCGTAAAGAGAGCAGGGGGGCAAGAGACCCAGTACTTC
-	14	TRBD2	TRBJ2-5	TRBV2	CASRLAGPKWTQYF	TGTGCCAGCAGACTAGCGGGCCCTAAGTGGACCCAGTACTTC
once	23	-	TRBJ2-3	TRBV19	CASRGHGVESHTGPKQSTDTQYF	TGTGCCAGTAGGGGACACGGGGTCGAATCCCACACGGGACCCAAACAGAGCACAGATACGCAGTATTTT
-	13	-	TRBJ1-1	TRBV19	CASSIDINTEAFF	TGTGCCAGTAGTATAGACATTAACACTGAAGCTTTCTTT
once	13	-	TRBJ2-3	TRBV29-1	CSVDRGNTDTQYF	TGCAGCGTTGACAGGGGAAACACAGATACGCAGTATTTT
-	15	TRBD1	TRBJ1-2	TRBV9	CASSADREYLGGYTF	TGTGCCAGCAGCGCGGACAGGGAGTACCTCGGAGGCTACACCTTC
-	16	TRBD1	TRBJ2-1	TRBV28	CASSKVTGRRVVEQFF	TGTGCCAGCAGCAAAGTGACAGGGCGACGAGTTGTCGAGCAGTTCTTC
-	17	TRBD2	TRBJ2-5	TRBV7-2	CASSFGLAGSYQETQYF	TGTGCCAGCAGCTTCGGACTAGCGGGTTCGTACCAAGAGACCCAGTACTTC
few	15	-	TRBJ1-3	TRBV6-6	CASRETGSSGNTIYF	TGTGCCAGCAGGGAAACAGGGAGCTCTGGAAACACCATATATTTT
-	13	-	TRBJ2-1	TRBV7-9	CASSHAVDNEQFF	TGTGCCAGCAGCCACGCGGTAGACAATGAGCAGTTCTTC
-	11	-	TRBJ2-7	TRBV28	CASSFSGEQYF	TGTGCCAGCAGTTTCAGTGGCGAGCAGTACTTC
-	14	TRBD1	TRBJ1-2	TRBV6-1	CASSEGQGDYGYTF	TGTGCCAGCAGTGAGGGACAGGGGGACTATGGCTACACCTTC
-	17	-	TRBJ2-5	TRBV2	CASSEYRVLGLQETQYF	TGTGCCAGCAGTGAATACAGGGTTTTGGGGCTACAAGAGACCCAGTACTTC
-	11	-	TRBJ1-2	TRBV29-1	CSVEQGLRYTF	TGCAGCGTTGAACAGGGCCTGCGCTACACCTTC
once	17	TRBD2	TRBJ2-1	TRBV7-9	CASSLTLAGGPSYEQFF	TGTGCCAGCAGCTTAACCCTAGCGGGGGGCCCGTCCTATGAGCAGTTCTTC
-	13	-	TRBJ1-1	TRBV7-3	CASSTSGNTEAFF	TGTGCCAGCAGCACCTCGGGGAACACTGAAGCTTTCTTT
-	15	TRBD2	TRBJ2-1	TRBV6-6	CASSLSGGAGDEQFF	TGTGCCAGCAGTTTGAGCGGGGGGGCCGGAGATGAGCAGTTCTTC
-	14	-	TRBJ1-4	TRBV28	CASRSPRTVEKLFF	TGTGCCAGCAGGAGCCCGAGGACAGTTGAAAAACTGTTTTTT
few	15	TRBD2	TRBJ2-2	TRBV6-4	CASSESAGGTGELFF	TGTGCCAGCAGTGAATCAGCGGGGGGCACCGGGGAGCTGTTTTTT
once	13	-	TRBJ2-7	TRBV6-5	CASSPWRGHEQYF	TGTGCCAGCAGCCCTTGGAGGGGCCACGAGCAGTACTTC
-	15	TRBD1	TRBJ1-2	TRBV11-2	CASSEGGRGAYGYTF	TGTGCCAGCAGCGAAGGTGGCAGGGGGGCCTATGGCTACACCTTC
-	14	-	TRBJ2-5	TRBV11-2	CASSSGGTWETQYF	TGTGCCAGCAGCTCAGGGGGGACATGGGAGACCCAGTACTTC
few	14	-	TRBJ2-2	TRBV5-8	CASSRGIDTGELFF	TGTGCCAGCAGCCGCGGGATCGACACCGGGGAGCTGTTTTTT
-	16	TRBD2	TRBJ2-7	TRBV19	CASSPYSGSVAYEQYF	TGTGCCAGTAGTCCATACAGCGGGAGCGTGGCCTACGAGCAGTACTTC
-	14	-	TRBJ1-1	TRBV7-2	CASSPLGGEAEAFF	TGTGCCAGCAGCCCGCTAGGAGGAGAGGCTGAAGCTTTCTTT
-	15	TRBD1	TRBJ1-2	TRBV5-8	CASRTLTGGFFGYTF	TGTGCCAGCAGAACTTTGACAGGGGGCTTCTTTGGCTACACCTTC
-	15	TRBD1	TRBJ1-6	TRBV6-6	CASSYGQGVDSPLHF	TGTGCCAGCAGTTACGGACAGGGTGTCGATTCACCCCTCCACTTT
-	17	-	TRBJ1-2	TRBV9	CASSVDPRNPSNYGYTF	TGTGCCAGCAGCGTAGATCCCAGGAACCCTTCTAACTATGGCTACACCTTC
-	15	-	TRBJ1-5	TRBV27	CASSLNGPGWQPQHF	TGTGCCAGCAGTTTGAATGGGCCAGGGTGGCAGCCCCAGCATTTT
-	18	TRBD1	TRBJ1-2	TRBV28	CASSLLRVGTGGAYGYTF	TGTGCCAGCAGTTTATTAAGAGTGGGGACAGGGGGCGCCTATGGCTACACCTTC
-	14	-	TRBJ2-7	TRBV30	CAWSGRESYYEQYF	TGTGCCTGGAGTGGACGGGAGAGCTACTACGAGCAGTACTTC
-	14	TRBD2	TRBJ2-7	TRBV28	CASSFLAGVYEQYF	TGTGCCAGCAGTTTCCTAGCGGGAGTCTACGAGCAGTACTTC
-	16	TRBD2	TRBJ2-3	TRBV5-1	CASSAGLAYSTDTQYF	TGCGCCAGCAGCGCGGGACTAGCCTATAGCACAGATACGCAGTATTTT
many	16	TRBD1	TRBJ1-1	TRBV6-4	CASSPSSGQGDTEAFF	TGTGCCAGCAGCCCAAGCTCAGGACAGGGAGACACTGAAGCTTTCTTT
-	15	-	TRBJ2-7	TRBV7-8	CASSSYRQYSYEQYF	TGTGCCAGCAGCTCTTACAGGCAATACTCCTACGAGCAGTACTTC
-	14	-	TRBJ2-4	TRBV2	CAGGGGVTKNIQYF	TGTGCCGGAGGAGGAGGGGTAACCAAAAACATTCAGTACTTC
-	16	-	TRBJ2-7	TRBV2	CASSEGRQDYSYEQYF	TGTGCCAGCAGTGAAGGAAGACAGGATTACTCCTACGAGCAGTACTTC
-	20	TRBD2	TRBJ2-3	TRBV30	CAWSVWVPSGIRLSTDTQYF	TGTGCCTGGAGTGTATGGGTGCCTAGCGGGATACGTCTTAGCACAGATACGCAGTATTTT
-	19	TRBD1	TRBJ2-6	TRBV28	CASSEIGTGILSGANVLTF	TGTGCCAGCAGTGAGATCGGGACAGGAATCCTCTCTGGGGCCAACGTCCTGACTTTC
-	15	-	TRBJ2-1	TRBV2	CASSEPGYSYNEQFF	TGTGCCAGCAGTGAGCCAGGGTACTCCTACAATGAGCAGTTCTTC
-	14	-	TRBJ2-7	TRBV6-6	CASSLAGESYEQYF	TGTGCCAGCAGCCTCGCCGGGGAATCCTACGAGCAGTACTTC
-	16	TRBD1	TRBJ2-5	TRBV5-1	CASSLRGQGVQETQYF	TGCGCCAGCAGCTTGAGGGGACAGGGGGTCCAAGAGACCCAGTACTTC
-	17	TRBD2	TRBJ2-5	TRBV7-9	CASSLWGRGAKQETQYF	TGTGCCAGCAGCTTATGGGGGCGGGGGGCCAAACAAGAGACCCAGTACTTC